Following are 20 T cell receptor beta chains from one sample sequenced in a study of cytomegalovirus exposure and HLA in healthy donors. Libraries were prepared by immunoSEQ multiplex PCR; TCRdb keeps only in-frame clonotypes and omits some of them. This sample carries over 70,000 clones, over 85% of them seen once, and the ten largest clones take around 4%. Sequenced sample: PBMCs. The receptors derive from a young woman in good health and CMV-seropositive.

CDR3 bases: TGTGCCAGCAGCACGGGACAGAACCAAGAGACCCAGTACTTC. Translation: CASSTGQNQETQYF. The chain carries TRBV5-6 and TRBJ2-5; TRBD1 agrees at 7 bases. Per germline, CDR1 SGHDT and CDR2 YYEEEE. V lost 4 bases, J lost 0 bases, and 3 bases stayed unmatched. The CDR3 runs to 14 residues.

The chain combines TRBV4-2 with TRBJ2-5; no clear D. Germline values: CDR1 LGHNA, CDR2 YNFKEQ. CDR3 length equals 15 residues. The V gene lost 2 bases and the J gene lost 2 bases, with 12 bases spanning the gap. The CDR3 loop reads CASSQNIGFQETQYF. For the CDR3, the DNA is TGTGCCAGCAGCCAAAATATCGGTTTTCAAGAGACCCAGTACTTC.

This clone was detected only once. The V call is TRBV6-5, the J call TRBJ1-5; weak D call: TRBD1 (6 bases). Deletions cut 5 bases from V and 6 bases from J, with 14 bases between. This CDR3 is 14 amino acids long. The germline V gene encodes CDR1 MNHEY and CDR2 SVGAGI. DNA of the CDR3: TGTGCCAGCAGTCCCTCCAGGGGCGCTCAGCCCCAGCATTTT. Translating it yields CASSPSRGAQPQHF.

V is TRBV19 and J is TRBJ2-4; a possible D gene is TRBD2 (5 bases). CDR3 size: 16 residues. Trimming removed 5 bases at V and 3 bases at J, with 17 bases between. Germline CDR1 is LNHDA and CDR2 is SQIVND (reference sequence). The CDR3 sequence is CASSSHSPAGKNIQYF. The DNA of the CDR3 is TGTGCCAGTAGTTCCCACAGCCCGGCGGGCAAAAACATTCAGTACTTC.

The chain is built from TRBV19 and TRBJ1-1; D is possibly TRBD1 (5 bases). Germline V gene sequence: CDR1 LNHDA, CDR2 SQIVND (reference sequence). V was pared by 6 bases and J by 8 bases, with 19 bases between. CDR3 length: 14 amino acids. The CDR3 sequence: CASRPRDSPFEAFF. The CDR3 nucleotides read TGTGCCAGTAGGCCCAGAGACAGTCCCTTCGAAGCTTTCTTT.

This clone was recorded a few times. This chain connects TRBV5-4 to TRBJ2-7, with TRBD1 matching 8 bases. Germline V CDR1 and CDR2: SGHNT, YYREEE (reference sequence). Trimming at V came to 3 bases and at J to 5 bases, leaving 10 bases not matched to a gene. The CDR3 sequence is 15 residues long. CDR3 residues: CASSYGGQGEHEQYF. The CDR3, as DNA: TGTGCCAGCAGCTACGGAGGACAGGGAGAACACGAGCAGTACTTC. The variable domain in full, with the rest retrieved from reference TRBV5-4 and TRBJ2-7, is ETGVTQSPTHLIKTRGQQVTLRCSSQSGHNTVSWYQQALGQGPQFIFQYYREEENGRGNFPPRFSGLQFPNYSSELNVNALELDDSALYLCASSYGGQGEHEQYFGPGTRLTVT.

V and J are TRBV15 and TRBJ2-7; D possibly corresponds to TRBD1 (5 bases). Germline lookup yields CDR1 LNHNV and CDR2 YYDKDF (reference sequence). The CDR3 covers 15 residues. Trimming took off 1 base at V and 5 bases at J, with 15 bases between the two ends. The CDR3 reads CATSRVQGSRNEQYF. Written as DNA, the CDR3 is TGTGCCACCAGCAGAGTCCAGGGCTCGAGGAACGAGCAGTACTTC.

The chain recombines TRBV29-1 with TRBJ2-3; 9 nucleotides line up with TRBD1. With V trimmed by 7 bases and J by 4 bases, 6 bases remained unmatched. The germline gives CDR1 SQVTM, CDR2 ANQGSEA. The CDR3 sequence is 13 residues long. Written as DNA, the CDR3 is TGCAGCGGCCGGGACAGGGAGGCAGATACGCAGTATTTT. It codes for CSGRDREADTQYF.

V is TRBV19 and J is TRBJ2-3; D is perhaps TRBD2 (6 bases). Germline-derived CDR1 and CDR2 are LNHDA and SQIVND (reference sequence). The CDR3 consists of 18 residues. V was clipped by 4 bases and J by 0 bases, with 20 bases between them. The CDR3 here is CASSTSGLKLGSTDTQYF. The CDR3 nucleotides are TGTGCCAGTAGTACCAGCGGGCTAAAGCTGGGTAGCACAGATACGCAGTATTTT.

The chain joins TRBV7-2 to TRBJ2-7; TRBD1 matches at 9 bases. Germline values: CDR1 SGHTA, CDR2 FQGNSA. V shed 1 base and J 6 bases; nucleotides not matched to a gene: 10. CDR3 length: 16 residues. The CDR3 here is CASSLGGDRERTEQYF. CDR3 DNA: TGTGCCAGCAGCTTAGGCGGGGACAGGGAGAGAACCGAGCAGTACTTC.

The table lists this clone with a count of one. The CDR3 sequence is CASSPGVRTGELFF. The DNA for the CDR3 is TGCGCCAGCAGCCCCGGGGTCAGAACCGGGGAGCTGTTTTTT. The V and J genes are TRBV5-1 and TRBJ2-2, with a tentative D call TRBD2 (5 bases). The CDR3 consists of 14 residues. Between the trimmed V and J ends, which lost 4 bases and 5 bases, there was a span of 12 bases. Germline V gives CDR1 SGHRS, CDR2 YFSETQ.

The chain carries TRBV7-9 and TRBJ1-6; the D gene is possibly TRBD1 (6 bases). Germline CDR1 SEHNR, CDR2 FQNEAQ (reference sequence). V was pared by 6 bases and J by 6 bases, with 15 bases between. This CDR3 has 15 amino acids. In DNA form, the CDR3 reads TGTGCCAGCAGACCCGGCAGGGGAGCTAATTCACCCCTCCACTTT. Translated, it gives CASRPGRGANSPLHF.

The V and J genes are TRBV9 and TRBJ2-1; D possibly corresponds to TRBD1 (6 bases). The length of the CDR3 is 16 residues. Germline loops: CDR1 SGDLS, CDR2 YYNGEE. The V and J ends lost 0 bases and 4 bases respectively, with 14 bases between them. In nucleotides, the CDR3 is TGTGCCAGCAGCGTAGATGGCAGGGGACAATACAATGAGCAGTTCTTC. Amino acids: CASSVDGRGQYNEQFF.

The chain joins TRBV30 to TRBJ2-1; TRBD2 agrees at 8 bases. Looked up from germline, CDR1 is GTSNPN and CDR2 is SVGIG (reference sequence). The V segment lost 0 bases and the J segment 9 bases; nucleotides outside the gene matches: 7. The CDR3 consists of 14 residues. This CDR3 is CAWSVGSGTAEQFF. As DNA, the CDR3 is TGTGCCTGGAGTGTAGGTAGCGGGACGGCTGAGCAGTTCTTC.

V and J are TRBV19 and TRBJ2-2, with 9 bases that match TRBD2. The CDR3 is 19 residues long. With 6 bases clipped from V and 7 bases from J, the junction kept 21 bases outside the gene matches. Germline assignment: CDR1 LNHDA and CDR2 SQIVND (reference sequence). The chain's CDR3 is CASSIARGLAGRVGGELFF. The CDR3, as DNA: TGTGCCAGTAGCATCGCTCGAGGGCTAGCGGGAAGGGTTGGCGGGGAGCTGTTTTTT.

This clone was seen once. The chain has TRBV6-6 and TRBJ1-1; no clear D gene. Germline V gives CDR1 MNHNY, CDR2 SVGAGI (reference sequence). The CDR3 runs to 14 residues. Deletions cut 5 bases from V and 9 bases from J, with 19 bases between. The CDR3 DNA is TGTGCCAGCAGTCCCCCCGGGGTGGAATTAAAAGCTTTCTTT. As protein: CASSPPGVELKAFF.

The genes are TRBV5-6 and TRBJ2-3; TRBD1 might be the D (6 bases). V was trimmed by 4 bases and J by 8 bases, leaving 8 bases between them. Per the germline V gene, CDR1 is SGHDT and CDR2 is YYEEEE. CDR3 length: 11 amino acids. In DNA form, the CDR3 reads TGTGCCAGCAGCCTGGGGGCTACGCAGTATTTT. Protein sequence: CASSLGATQYF. Full variable domain (outside the CDR3, taken from reference TRBV5-6 and TRBJ2-3): DAGVTQSPTHLIKTRGQQVTLRCSPKSGHDTVSWYQQALGQGPQFIFQYYEEEERQRGNFPDRFSGHQFPNYSSELNVNALLLGDSALYLCASSLGATQYFGPGTRLTVL.

The CDR3 bases are TGTGCCAGCAGCTCCCGCGGGGGGCTACAGCCCCAGCATTTT. It specifies CASSSRGGLQPQHF. V is TRBV7-8 and J is TRBJ1-5, with D possibly TRBD1 on 6 matching bases. This CDR3 is 14 amino acids long. The germline V and J ends were trimmed by 4 bases and 7 bases, with 14 bases remaining between them. CDR1 and CDR2 from the germline V gene are SGHVS and FQNEAQ.

V and J are TRBV28 and TRBJ2-7; TRBD1 agrees at 7 bases. After removal of 3 bases from V and 2 bases from J, the junction contained 7 bases not matched to a gene. Germline lookup yields CDR1 MDHEN and CDR2 SYDVKM. The CDR3 consists of 15 residues. This chain's CDR3 is CASSFSETGPYEQYF. The DNA of the CDR3 is TGTGCCAGCAGTTTCTCCGAGACAGGGCCCTACGAGCAGTACTTC.

The genes are TRBV6-5 and TRBJ1-6; D ambiguous. CDR3 size: 14 residues. CDR1 and CDR2 from the germline V gene are MNHEY and SVGAGI. Trimming pared 2 bases from V and 9 bases from J, leaving 11 bases between. The CDR3 region is CASSYRGPGSPLHF. The CDR3 DNA reads as TGTGCCAGCAGTTACCGAGGGCCGGGTTCACCCCTCCACTTT.